Listed below are T cell receptor beta chains from one sample, sequenced in a study of blood T cell repertoires in COVID-19. Generated by immunoSEQ multiplex PCR, the TCRdb table keeps only in-frame clones and is missing some. The sample lists 120,000 or so clones, approximately 82% occurring once. The sequenced sample consisted of peripheral blood. These receptor sequences come from an elderly man with active or convalescent COVID-19. Both conserved end residues are part of each CDR3. Each record gives: V gene, D gene, clone size, J gene, CDR3 protein, CDR3 DNA. D genes are given only for firm matches. Part of the rows lack a size; the others show once, few, many or a class for expanded clones.

TRBV27	NA	NA	TRBJ1-5	CASRLARGNQPQHF	TGTGCCAGCAGACTCGCCCGGGGCAATCAGCCCCAGCATTTT
TRBV10-2	TRBD2	NA	TRBJ2-7	CASRETSGGPYEQYF	TGCGCCAGCCGCGAGACTAGCGGGGGACCCTACGAGCAGTACTTC
TRBV7-9	TRBD1	NA	TRBJ2-1	CASIPTGTGAGEQFF	TGTGCCAGCATCCCGACTGGGACAGGGGCCGGTGAGCAGTTCTTC
TRBV6-5	TRBD1	NA	TRBJ1-2	CASSLPTGLGYGYTF	TGTGCCAGCAGTTTGCCGACAGGGTTGGGCTATGGCTACACCTTC
TRBV4-1	NA	few	TRBJ1-2	CASSLGGSYGYTF	TGCGCCAGCAGCCTTGGCGGGTCCTATGGCTACACCTTC
TRBV9	NA	NA	TRBJ2-3	CASSVGGGLTDTQYF	TGTGCCAGCAGCGTTGGGGGCGGGCTCACAGATACGCAGTATTTT
TRBV7-9	TRBD1	NA	TRBJ1-1	CASSLPYGQGGTEAFF	TGTGCCAGCAGCTTACCCTATGGACAGGGAGGGACTGAAGCTTTCTTT
TRBV2	NA	NA	TRBJ1-1	CASRAPGLNTEAFF	TGTGCCAGCAGGGCGCCAGGGCTGAACACTGAAGCTTTCTTT
TRBV2	TRBD2	once	TRBJ2-2	CASSASRGGNTGELFF	TGTGCCAGCAGCGCCTCGCGGGGGGGGAACACCGGGGAGCTGTTTTTT
TRBV19	NA	NA	TRBJ1-4	CASGAGRLNEKLFF	TGTGCCAGTGGTGCGGGACGGCTAAATGAAAAACTGTTTTTT
TRBV7-2	NA	few	TRBJ2-5	CASSLDWERNQYF	TGTGCCAGCAGCTTAGATTGGGAGAGGAACCAGTACTTC
TRBV7-9	NA	NA	TRBJ2-1	CASSRRDRQNEQFF	TGTGCCAGCAGCCGCCGTGACAGACAAAATGAGCAGTTCTTC
TRBV19	TRBD2	NA	TRBJ2-7	CASSPIGRTSGDSYEQYF	TGTGCCAGTAGTCCGATAGGGAGGACTAGCGGGGACTCCTACGAGCAGTACTTC
TRBV2	TRBD1	NA	TRBJ1-5	CASRGTDNQPQHF	TGTGCCAGCAGAGGGACAGACAATCAGCCCCAGCATTTT
TRBV6-1	NA	NA	TRBJ2-3	CASSEIPRERTDTQYF	TGTGCCAGCAGTGAAATACCCAGGGAACGCACAGATACGCAGTATTTT
TRBV9	NA	NA	TRBJ2-2	CASSVAGRNTGELFF	TGTGCCAGCAGCGTCGCAGGGCGGAACACCGGGGAGCTGTTTTTT